Below are 31 T cell receptor beta chains sequenced from a single sample in a study of regulatory T cells in long-lasting Graves disease. Time point noted: newly diagnosed GD, antithyroid drugs for less than 3 months. Generation of the TCR library employed RNA extracted from PBMCs. Arm-PCR with iRepertoire HTBI primers amplified the CDR3 regions for these TCR beta libraries. TCRdb itself ran the multiplex PCR reads through MiXCR, one entry per CDR3 protein. The profile shows around 480,000 distinct CDR3 sequences, 15% to 20% of them singletons. The same sample was also studied in work on T cells in Graves' hyperthyroidism and ophthalmopathy.

The sample here was peripheral blood mononuclear cells (PBMCs), taken at new diagnosis, from a patient treated with antithyroid drugs. Receptor source: a woman aged 35-65 years with Graves disease.

This clonotype was detected many times. This chain uses TRBV6-2 or TRBV6-3 with TRBJ1-4, with TRBD1 identical over 7 bases. The CDR3 runs 15 residues. Germline values: CDR1 MNHEY, CDR2 SVGEGT. With 5 bases clipped from V and 10 bases from J, the junction kept 13 bases outside the gene matches. CDR3 amino acids: CASSEWAGGFGKLFF. CDR3 coding DNA: TGTGCCAGCAGTGAATGGGCAGGGGGATTTGGAAAACTGTTTTTT.

This clonotype was seen a few times. The chain employs TRBV6-1 and TRBJ1-6, with 8 bases fitting TRBD1. The germline V gene has CDR1 MNHNS and CDR2 SASEGT. CDR3 length equals 16 residues. The ends lost 0 bases at V and 9 bases at J; junction bases unmatched: 7. The CDR3 here is CASSEAATGVGSPLHF. The CDR3 DNA reads as TGTGCCAGCAGTGAAGCGGCGACAGGGGTAGGTTCACCCCTCCACTTT.

This clonotype was detected ten times or more. V usage is TRBV3-1 and J usage is TRBJ1-1, with D unresolved. Deletions cut 4 bases from V and 1 base from J, with 13 bases between. The CDR3 is 15 residues long. Looked up from germline, CDR1 is LGHDT and CDR2 is YNNKEL (reference sequence). For the CDR3, the DNA is TGTGCCAGCAGCCCCACGCCTGGCAAGAACACTGAAGCTTTCTTT. Translation: CASSPTPGKNTEAFF.

Only a few counts were recorded for this clonotype. The chain carries TRBV9 and TRBJ2-2, with TRBD2 matching over 11 bases. This CDR3 region has 18 residues. Per the germline V gene, CDR1 is SGDLS and CDR2 is YYNGEE. Trimming at V came to 1 base and at J to 3 bases, leaving 8 bases not matched to a gene. CDR3 sequence: CASSVPTSGGPDTGELFF. The CDR3 DNA follows: TGTGCCAGCAGCGTACCCACTAGCGGGGGTCCGGACACCGGGGAGCTGTTTTTT.

Ten or more counts support this clonotype. The chain joins TRBV6-2 or TRBV6-3 to TRBJ1-2; a weak D match, TRBD1 (5 bases). The CDR3 consists of 14 residues. Per germline, CDR1 MNHEY and CDR2 SVGEGT. Trimming stripped 3 bases from V and 2 bases from J, with 10 bases between. The CDR3 here is CASSYQWGNYGYTF. In DNA, the CDR3 is TGTGCCAGCAGTTATCAGTGGGGGAACTATGGCTACACCTTC.

This clonotype was counted only a few times. The rearrangement uses TRBV27 and TRBJ2-7, with 8 bases that match TRBD1. The CDR3 runs 16 residues. With 0 bases clipped from V and 3 bases from J, the junction kept 7 bases outside the gene matches. CDR1 is MNHEY and CDR2 is SMNVEV in the germline V gene (reference sequence). The CDR3 DNA follows: TGTGCCAGCAGTTTATCGGTCAGGGGGCTTATCTACGAGCAGTACTTC. It codes for CASSLSVRGLIYEQYF.

This clonotype appeared a few times. The V gene is TRBV6-2 or TRBV6-3, the J gene TRBJ1-2; 8 nucleotides align to TRBD1. After removal of 4 bases from V and 4 bases from J, the junction contained 8 bases not matched to a gene. This CDR3 contains 15 residues. The V gene's germline CDR1 is MNHEY and CDR2 SVGEGT. The CDR3 DNA sequence: TGTGCCAGCAGTTTTCCGGGACAGGCGTCCTATGGCTACACCTTC. This translates into CASSFPGQASYGYTF.

The CDR3 protein is CASSGEGGGGNEQFF. In DNA, the CDR3 is TGTGCCAGCAGTGGGGAGGGCGGGGGCGGGAATGAGCAGTTCTTC. This chain uses TRBV6-1 with TRBJ2-1, with D possibly matching TRBD2 (7 bases). Germline-derived CDR1 and CDR2 are MNHNS and SASEGT. The V gene lost 4 bases and the J gene lost 7 bases, with 17 bases spanning the gap. The CDR3 is 15 residues long.

The table lists this clonotype with many counts. The chain combines TRBV19 with TRBJ1-1; no clear D gene. The CDR3 runs 13 residues. CDR1 LNHDA and CDR2 SQIVND come from the germline V gene (reference sequence). The V and J ends lost 7 bases and 1 base respectively, with 10 bases between them. Here the CDR3 reads CASTSYRNTEAFF. The CDR3 region has the DNA TGTGCCAGTACGAGTTATCGGAACACTGAAGCTTTCTTT.

The chain links TRBV20-1 to TRBJ1-3; D gene ambiguous. V lost 6 bases and J 0 bases, leaving 12 bases between the germline ends. From germline, CDR1 is DFQATT and CDR2 SNEGSKA (reference sequence). The CDR3 loop spans 14 amino acids. CDR3 coding DNA: TGCAGTGCATATGACGCCCACTCTGGAAACACCATATATTTT. Its protein is CSAYDAHSGNTIYF.

This clonotype has just a few counts. This sequence joins TRBV6-2 or TRBV6-3 and TRBJ1-1; the match to TRBD1 covers 10 bases. The CDR3 runs to 17 residues. The trim removed 4 bases at V and 3 bases at J, leaving 11 bases unmatched. Germline V gives CDR1 MNHEY, CDR2 SVGEGT. CDR3 DNA: TGTGCCAGCAGTTTCGGACAGGGGGGGAAGGCGTACACTGAAGCTTTCTTT. This sequence encodes CASSFGQGGKAYTEAFF.

The gene calls are TRBV9 and TRBJ2-7; 9 positions match TRBD1. The CDR3 is 16 residues long. V shed 2 bases and J 6 bases; nucleotides not matched to a gene: 12. Looked up from germline, CDR1 is SGDLS and CDR2 is YYNGEE. CDR3 sequence: CASSVISGTGLSEQYF. Here the CDR3 DNA reads TGTGCCAGCAGCGTCATCTCCGGGACAGGGCTTAGCGAGCAGTACTTC. Using reference TRBV9 and TRBJ2-7 for the parts outside the CDR3, the full variable domain is DSGVTQTPKHLITATGQRVTLRCSPRSGDLSVYWYQQSLDQGLQFLIQYYNGEERAKGNILERFSAQQFPDLHSELNLSSLELGDSALYFCASSVISGTGLSEQYFGPGTRLTVT.

This clonotype was counted ten times or more. The chain joins TRBV2 to TRBJ1-1, with a possible D match to TRBD1 (6 bases). Germline values: CDR1 SNHLY, CDR2 FYNNEI. Trimming stripped 5 bases from V and 10 bases from J, with 11 bases between. The CDR3 extends over 11 amino acids. CDR3 nucleotides: TGTGCCAGCAGTAAACAGGGTGGAGCTTTCTTT. Residues: CASSKQGGAFF.

The J gene is TRBJ1-5, the V gene TRBV6-1; TRBD1 matches at 8 bases. Germline loops: CDR1 MNHNS, CDR2 SASEGT. The CDR3 is 14 amino acids. V was pared by 4 bases and J by 7 bases, with 6 bases of the junction left unmatched. The CDR3 coding sequence is TGTGCCAGCAGTGCCTCAGGGGGCCGACAGCCCCAGCATTTT. Translation gives CASSASGGRQPQHF.

There are many counts of this clonotype. The V and J genes are TRBV11-2 and TRBJ2-3; 8 nucleotides align to TRBD1. The V segment lost 4 bases and the J segment 0 bases; nucleotides outside the gene matches: 0. The CDR3 spans 14 residues. CDR1 is SGHAT and CDR2 is FQNNGV in the germline V gene. The CDR3 coding sequence is TGTGCCAGCAGCTGGACAGGGAGCACAGATACGCAGTATTTT. Residues: CASSWTGSTDTQYF.

The chain carries TRBV7-2 and TRBJ2-2; D perhaps matches TRBD2 (5 bases). The ends were cut back, 5 bases at V and 3 bases at J, with 10 bases in the middle. This CDR3 comprises 14 residues. CDR1 and CDR2 (germline): SGHTA, FQGNSA. CDR3 DNA sequence: TGTGCCAGCAGCCTAGGGAGCTACACCGGGGAGCTGTTTTTT. Protein: CASSLGSYTGELFF.

Only a few counts were recorded for this clonotype. The rearrangement links TRBV11-2 to TRBJ1-3; the D gene is possibly TRBD1 (5 bases). Trimming removed 5 bases from V and 7 bases from J, with 18 bases in between. Per germline, CDR1 SGHAT and CDR2 FQNNGV. CDR3 length: 15 amino acids. CDR3 nucleotides: TGTGCCAGCAGCACCCCAGCCGGGGGATCCAACACCATATATTTT. Translating it yields CASSTPAGGSNTIYF.

This chain connects TRBV9 to TRBJ1-6, with D maybe TRBD1 (6 bases). Germline V CDR1 and CDR2: SGDLS, YYNGEE. V lost 0 bases and J 0 bases, leaving 10 bases between the germline ends. The length of the CDR3 is 17 residues. The CDR3 loop is CASSVEGGSSYNSPLHF. In DNA, the CDR3 is TGTGCCAGCAGCGTAGAGGGGGGCAGCTCCTATAATTCACCCCTCCACTTT.

Written as DNA, the CDR3 is TGTGCCAGCAGCGTAGCTCCCGGGGTCCAAGAGACCCAGTACTTC. Protein sequence: CASSVAPGVQETQYF. V usage is TRBV9 and J usage is TRBJ2-5; the D gene is possibly TRBD2 (5 bases). CDR1 SGDLS and CDR2 YYNGEE come from the germline V gene. The germline V and J ends were trimmed by 0 bases and 1 base, with 10 bases remaining between them. The CDR3 spans 15 residues.

The V and J genes are TRBV13 and TRBJ1-2; D remains unclear. Trimming removed 1 base from V and 6 bases from J, with 18 bases in between. The germline gives CDR1 PRHDT, CDR2 FYEKMQ (reference sequence). The CDR3 sequence is 16 residues long. The DNA of the CDR3 is TGTGCCAGCAGCTTAGCTACAGTAAACCATCTGGATGGCTACACCTTC. Translated: CASSLATVNHLDGYTF.

This clonotype was counted many times. The CDR3 DNA follows: TGTGCCAGCAGCCAGAGGAGGGAGAATGGCTACACCTTC. Translated: CASSQRRENGYTF. V usage is TRBV3-1 and J usage is TRBJ1-2; D not resolved. Germline V gives CDR1 LGHDT, CDR2 YNNKEL (reference sequence). V lost 3 bases and J 6 bases, leaving 11 bases between the germline ends. CDR3 length: 13 amino acids.

Ten or more counts support this clonotype. The V and J genes are TRBV11-2 and TRBJ1-1; 7 bases fit TRBD1. The trim removed 5 bases at V and 5 bases at J, leaving 23 bases unmatched. In germline, CDR1 is SGHAT, CDR2 FQNNGV. The CDR3 has 19 amino acids. CDR3 nucleotide sequence: TGTGCCAGCAGCGGAGGCAGTCTGTTGAACCGGGACAGAAGAACTGAAGCTTTCTTT. Translation: CASSGGSLLNRDRRTEAFF.

This clonotype has a handful of counts. This rearrangement joins TRBV19 to TRBJ1-3, with D tentatively TRBD1 (5 bases). CDR3 size: 16 residues. V lost 10 bases to trimming and J lost 0 bases, with 19 bases between them. Germline-derived CDR1 and CDR2 are LNHDA and SQIVND (reference sequence). CDR3 in DNA: TGTGCCACCAAAGAGGGGCCCGCTCGCTCTGGAAACACCATATATTTT. Residues: CATKEGPARSGNTIYF.

This clonotype was counted many times. The chain has TRBV6-1 and TRBJ1-6; 9 bases are shared with TRBD1. Germline assignment: CDR1 MNHNS and CDR2 SASEGT. The length of the CDR3 is 18 residues. The ends lost 7 bases at V and 0 bases at J; junction bases unmatched: 10. This chain's CDR3 is CASIQRGTGSSYNSPLHF. CDR3 in DNA: TGTGCCAGCATTCAAAGGGGGACAGGGAGCTCCTATAATTCACCCCTCCACTTT.

The table lists this clonotype with many counts. The chain uses TRBV11-2 and TRBJ2-1, with D unclear. The V end was cut by 8 bases, the J end by 6 bases, with 8 bases between. Germline assignment: CDR1 SGHAT and CDR2 FQNNGV. This CDR3 has 11 amino acids. CDR3 protein: CASVVGNEQFF. CDR3 sequence (DNA): TGTGCCAGCGTCGTGGGCAATGAGCAGTTCTTC.

With respect to this clonotype: The junction and the germline gene differ at one end; a read error may be behind it. The rearrangement joins TRBV5-5 to TRBJ2-7, with D possibly being TRBD2 (7 bases). This CDR3 has 17 amino acids. Looked up from germline, CDR1 is SGHKS and CDR2 is YYEKEE (reference sequence). The CDR3 DNA reads as TGTGCCAGCAGCCCGGGCTCCTTTGCGGGGGCCTCCTACGAGCAGCACTTC. Its protein product is CASSPGSFAGASYEQHF.

This clonotype was picked up a small number of times. The J gene is TRBJ1-5, the V gene TRBV28; TRBD1 is a possible D gene (5 bases). Germline V CDR1 and CDR2: MDHEN, SYDVKM. This CDR3 is built from 15 residues. Trimming pared 1 base from V and 6 bases from J, leaving 13 bases between. The CDR3 loop reads CASSLSPGGSQPQHF. The CDR3 DNA follows: TGTGCCAGCAGTTTATCGCCCGGGGGGAGTCAGCCCCAGCATTTT. The full variable domain, in which reference TRBV28 and TRBJ1-5 provide the parts outside the CDR3, is DVKVTQSSRYLVKRTGEKVFLECVQDMDHENMFWYRQDPGLGLRLIYFSYDVKMKEKGDIPEGYSVSREKKERFSLILESASTNQTSMYLCASSLSPGGSQPQHFGDGTRLSIL.

This clonotype was recorded a few times. The chain employs TRBV18 and TRBJ1-1; 7 bases align to TRBD1. The germline gives CDR1 KGHSH, CDR2 LQKENI. This CDR3 is 15 amino acids long. V was clipped by 6 bases and J by 0 bases; unmatched bases: 7. In DNA form, the CDR3 reads TGTGCCAGCTCTCCTTCAGACAGGGTGAACACTGAAGCTTTCTTT. Translating gives CASSPSDRVNTEAFF.

This clonotype has ten or more counts. The CDR3 is CASSPSGPLSTDTQYF. The CDR3 bases are TGTGCCAGCAGTCCAAGCGGCCCTCTGAGCACAGATACGCAGTATTTT. This chain joins TRBV2 and TRBJ2-3; D is possibly TRBD2 (5 bases). Germline V gene data show CDR1 as SNHLY and CDR2 as FYNNEI. The CDR3 consists of 16 residues. The ends were cut back, 5 bases at V and 0 bases at J, with 15 bases in the middle.

This clonotype appeared a few times. CDR3 DNA sequence: TGCGCCAGCAGCAGAAATAGCGGGGGGATTCTCGATGAGCAGTTCTTC. Its translation: CASSRNSGGILDEQFF. The chain is built from TRBV5-1 and TRBJ2-1; TRBD2 matches 10 bases. This CDR3 is 16 amino acids long. Germline lookup yields CDR1 SGHRS and CDR2 YFSETQ. With V trimmed by 4 bases and J by 8 bases, 12 bases remained unmatched. The complete variable domain, with remaining parts taken from reference TRBV5-1 and TRBJ2-1, reads KAGVTQTPRYLIKTRGQQVTLSCSPISGHRSVSWYQQTPGQGLQFLFEYFSETQRNKGNFPGRFSGRQFSNSRSEMNVSTLELGDSALYLCASSRNSGGILDEQFFGPGTRLTVL.

This clonotype was seen at least ten times. The chain employs TRBV3-1 and TRBJ1-6; D is possibly TRBD1 (5 bases). CDR3 length: 17 residues. Germline assignment: CDR1 LGHDT and CDR2 YNNKEL (reference sequence). With 0 bases removed from V and 7 bases from J, the gap between germline ends came to 16 bases. CDR3 coding DNA: TGTGCCAGCAGCCAAGATTTATGGGGCGCGTGGAATTCACCCCTCCACTTT. This sequence encodes CASSQDLWGAWNSPLHF.